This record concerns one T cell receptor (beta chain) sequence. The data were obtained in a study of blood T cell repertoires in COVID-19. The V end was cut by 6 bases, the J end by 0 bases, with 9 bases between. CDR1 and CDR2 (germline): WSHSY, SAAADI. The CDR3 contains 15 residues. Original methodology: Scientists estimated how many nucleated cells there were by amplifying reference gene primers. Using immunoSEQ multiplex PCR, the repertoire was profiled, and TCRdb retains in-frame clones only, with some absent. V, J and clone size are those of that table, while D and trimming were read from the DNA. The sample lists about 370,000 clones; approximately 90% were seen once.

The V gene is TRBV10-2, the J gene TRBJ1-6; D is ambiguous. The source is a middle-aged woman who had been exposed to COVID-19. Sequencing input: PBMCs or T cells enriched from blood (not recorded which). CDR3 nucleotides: TGCGCCAGCAGCCTACAGAGCTCCTATAATTCACCCCTCCACTTT. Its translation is CASSLQSSYNSPLHF.